Below, 11 T cell receptor beta chains from the same sample are listed, as sequenced in a study of blood T cell repertoires in COVID-19. The repertoire was sequenced with immunoSEQ multiplex PCR; TCRdb's copy has only in-frame clones and lacks some. The repertoire includes fewer than 450,000 clones, around 86% of them detected once, and about 6% sits in the top ten. The sample consisted of peripheral blood. These receptors were collected from a woman in her forties or fifties with COVID-19, enrolled during active disease.

The chain joins TRBV11-2 to TRBJ2-7, with TRBD1 matching over 10 bases. The germline V gene has CDR1 SGHAT and CDR2 FQNNGV. The CDR3 spans 17 residues. The V segment lost 4 bases and the J segment 4 bases; nucleotides outside the gene matches: 13. The CDR3 reads CASSSTLGGGQGYEQYF. CDR3 in DNA: TGTGCCAGCAGCTCCACTCTTGGGGGGGGACAGGGGTACGAGCAGTACTTC.

This sequence joins TRBV14 and TRBJ1-1, with D possibly being TRBD1 (5 bases). This CDR3 has 14 amino acids. Trimming left V 4 bases short and J 6 bases short, with 15 bases between. Germline assignment: CDR1 SGHDN and CDR2 FVKESK. CDR3 coding DNA: TGTGCCAGCAGCCCCTTGGGGCGGGACGCTGAAGCTTTCTTT. This sequence encodes CASSPLGRDAEAFF.

This clone appeared once. The rearrangement uses TRBV24-1 and TRBJ2-2; 7 bases match TRBD2. The CDR3 covers 16 residues. With 3 bases clipped from V and 1 base from J, the junction kept 4 bases outside the gene matches. Germline CDR1 KGHDR, CDR2 SFDVKD. The CDR3 region is CATSDPGRGNTGELFF. DNA for the CDR3: TGTGCCACCAGTGATCCAGGGAGGGGGAACACCGGGGAGCTGTTTTTT.

V usage is TRBV7-2 and J usage is TRBJ1-2; a weak D match, TRBD1 (5 bases). Per germline, CDR1 SGHTA and CDR2 FQGNSA. CDR3 length: 15 residues. V was clipped by 1 base and J by 7 bases, with 16 bases between them. Written as DNA, the CDR3 is TGTGCCAGCAGCTTAGAATCCAGGGTCCTCGGTGGCTACACCTTC. This sequence encodes CASSLESRVLGGYTF.

This clone was seen a few times. V and J are TRBV6-5 and TRBJ2-4, with 11 bases identical to TRBD1. The CDR3 extends over 15 amino acids. Unmatched junction bases numbered 8, after V lost 4 bases and J lost 9 bases. Germline assignment: CDR1 MNHEY and CDR2 SVGAGI. The CDR3 spells CASSSRTGGEGIQYF. CDR3 bases: TGTGCCAGCAGTTCTCGGACAGGGGGCGAGGGCATTCAGTACTTC.

The chain recombines TRBV3-1 (or the pseudogene TRBV3-2) with TRBJ2-3, with 10 bases lining up with TRBD2. This CDR3 is built from 15 residues. Germline V CDR1 and CDR2: LGHDT, YNNKEL (reference sequence). The junction had 2 bases not matched to a gene; V was cut back by 4 bases and J by 1 base. This CDR3 reads CASSLAGGGTDTQYF. CDR3 DNA sequence: TGTGCCAGCAGCCTAGCGGGAGGAGGCACAGATACGCAGTATTTT.

Only a few counts were recorded for this clone. The chain uses TRBV7-2 and TRBJ2-7, with D perhaps TRBD2 (5 bases). Trimming took off 5 bases at V and 0 bases at J, with 11 bases between the two ends. CDR3 length: 14 residues. Looked up from germline, CDR1 is SGHTA and CDR2 is FQGNSA. CDR3 region: CASSPEVSSYEQYF. In DNA form, the CDR3 reads TGTGCCAGCAGCCCGGAGGTGAGCTCCTACGAGCAGTACTTC. The whole variable domain, filled in from reference TRBV7-2 and TRBJ2-7, reads GAGVSQSPSNKVTEKGKDVELRCDPISGHTALYWYRQSLGQGLEFLIYFQGNSAPDKSGLPSDRFSAERTGGSVSTLTIQRTQQEDSAVYLCASSPEVSSYEQYFGPGTRLTVT.

The V gene is TRBV25-1, the J gene TRBJ1-4; 7 bases are shared with TRBD1. The CDR3 is made up of 15 amino acids. From germline, CDR1 is MGHDK and CDR2 SYGVNS. The J segment lost 8 bases and the V segment lost 4 bases, leaving 10 bases of the junction unmatched. CDR3 residues: CASSASGAGGEKLFF. In nucleotides, the CDR3 is TGTGCCAGCAGTGCGTCAGGGGCAGGGGGGGAAAAACTGTTTTTT.

The gene calls are TRBV27 and TRBJ2-5; a possible D gene is TRBD2 (7 bases). In germline, CDR1 is MNHEY, CDR2 SMNVEV (reference sequence). The CDR3 has 14 amino acids. V shed 4 bases and J shed 4 bases, with 13 bases lying between them. In DNA form, the CDR3 reads TGTGCCAGCAGTTGGGGGGGGCCGGGAGAGACCCAGTACTTC. Protein product: CASSWGGPGETQYF.

The chain uses TRBV7-6 and TRBJ1-3; maybe TRBD1 (5 bases). The CDR3 spans 17 residues. The germline V and J ends were trimmed by 2 bases and 0 bases, with 14 bases remaining between them. Germline CDR1 reads SGHVS; CDR2 reads FNYEAQ. CDR3: CASSLLIGALSGNTIYF. The CDR3 region has the DNA TGTGCCAGCAGCTTATTGATTGGGGCACTCTCTGGAAACACCATATATTTT.

V usage is TRBV10-1 and J usage is TRBJ2-3; a possible D gene is TRBD1 (6 bases). The CDR3 has 14 amino acids. Germline V gene sequence: CDR1 WNHNN, CDR2 SYGVQD (reference sequence). The V end lost 0 bases, the J end lost 4 bases, and 8 bases lay between the germline ends. Here the CDR3 reads CASSESDSPDTQYF. The CDR3 DNA reads TGCGCCAGCAGTGAGTCGGACAGCCCAGATACGCAGTATTTT.